The T cell receptor (beta chain) under discussion was sequenced for a study of tumor-infiltrating lymphocytes in primary liver carcinoma. A constant-region primer served to make TCR beta cDNA from roughly 460 ng total RNA. Libraries for TCR beta were built through three nested multiplex PCR rounds, which together made up a slightly modified ARM-PCR procedure. For 10 cycles apiece, the opening two PCR rounds ran with TRBV1-TRBV30 forward primers and a C-beta reverse primer. One entry per CDR3 protein, called by TCRdb with MiXCR from the multiplex PCR reads. The table records about 48,000 distinct CDR3 sequences, over 70% of them present only once. DNA and RNA were both co-extracted from 20-30 mg of bulk tissue that had not been sorted. Five separate regions were sampled from each tumor. Per germline, CDR1 MDHEN and CDR2 SYDVKM. After removal of 10 bases from V and 6 bases from J, the junction contained 18 bases not matched to a gene. The CDR3 covers 15 residues.

This rearrangement joins TRBV28 to TRBJ2-7; TRBD1 agrees at 7 bases. The receptor's source is a man between 35 and 55 years old with primary liver carcinoma and hepatitis B virus infection. What was sequenced was liver tumor tissue from sampling region 3. The sample's subset: tumor region T3, left-lateral pole. CDR3 amino acids: CANSPQRGQPCEQYF. CDR3 sequence (DNA): TGTGCCAACAGCCCACAAAGGGGGCAACCTTGCGAGCAGTACTTC.